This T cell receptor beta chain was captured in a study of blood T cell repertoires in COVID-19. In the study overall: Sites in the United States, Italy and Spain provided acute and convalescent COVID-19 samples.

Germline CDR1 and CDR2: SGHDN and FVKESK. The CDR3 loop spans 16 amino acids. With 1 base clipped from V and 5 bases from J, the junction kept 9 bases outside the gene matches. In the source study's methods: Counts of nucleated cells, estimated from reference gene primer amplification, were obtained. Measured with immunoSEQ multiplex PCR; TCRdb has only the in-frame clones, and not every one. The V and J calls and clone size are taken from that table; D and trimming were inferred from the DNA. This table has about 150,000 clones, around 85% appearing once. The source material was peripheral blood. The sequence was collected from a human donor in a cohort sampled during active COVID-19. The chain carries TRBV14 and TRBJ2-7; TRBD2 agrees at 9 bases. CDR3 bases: TGTGCCAGCAGCCAAGGACTAGCGGTAAGGGTTGACGAGCAGTACTTC. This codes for CASSQGLAVRVDEQYF. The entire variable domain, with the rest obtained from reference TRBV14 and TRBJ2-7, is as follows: EAGVTQFPSHSVIEKGQTVTLRCDPISGHDNLYWYRRVMGKEIKFLLHFVKESKQDESGMPNNRFLAERTGGTYSTLKVQPAELEDSGVYFCASSQGLAVRVDEQYFGPGTRLTVT.